The 32 T cell receptor beta chains in this list originate from one sample, sequenced in a study of blood T cells in healthy people across ages. Through a sample-barcoded 5' primer and a J-beta primer mix, a second PCR was run for roughly 6 to 11 cycles. TCRdb independently ran MiXCR on the 5' RACE reads; one entry per CDR3 protein. Of over 1,500,000 distinct CDR3 sequences listed, about two fifths were seen once; the top ten hold roughly 24%. The sequenced material came from blood. The receptors were gathered from a human donor in good health.

The chain has TRBV10-3 and TRBJ1-2; TRBD1 matches 10 bases. Germline trimming cut 6 bases from V and 6 bases from J; bases unmatched to any gene: 7. Per germline, CDR1 ENHRY and CDR2 SYGVKD. The CDR3 is made up of 14 amino acids. The CDR3 loop is CAIRGDRGENGYTF. CDR3 nucleotide sequence: TGTGCCATCAGGGGGGACAGGGGAGAAAATGGCTACACCTTC.

This clonotype turned up a few times. The J gene is TRBJ1-1, the V gene TRBV6-4, with 7 positions matching TRBD1. The J segment lost 0 bases and the V segment lost 6 bases, leaving 4 bases of the junction unmatched. The germline V gene has CDR1 MRHNA and CDR2 SNTAGT. CDR3 length equals 14 residues. The CDR3 sequence: CASREDRMNTEAFF. DNA for the CDR3: TGTGCCAGCAGGGAGGACAGGATGAACACTGAAGCTTTCTTT.

CDR3 nucleotides: TGCGCCAGCAGCCAAGTTGCGAGCGGGGTATACAATGAGCAGTTCTTC. This translates into CASSQVASGVYNEQFF. The chain carries TRBV4-1 and TRBJ2-1, with 7 positions matching TRBD2. CDR1 MGHRA and CDR2 YSYEKL come from the germline V gene. V shed 1 base, J shed 4 bases, and the junction held 7 bases outside the gene matches. The CDR3 is 16 residues long.

The rearrangement uses TRBV12-3 or TRBV12-4 and TRBJ2-1; 8 bases are shared with TRBD2. With V trimmed by 7 bases and J by 3 bases, 8 bases remained unmatched. CDR3 length equals 15 residues. The CDR3 sequence is CASNRGGGRYNEQFF. In DNA, the CDR3 is TGTGCCAGCAATAGGGGCGGGGGGCGCTACAATGAGCAGTTCTTC.

This clonotype was counted once. V usage is TRBV5-6 and J usage is TRBJ2-7; D may be TRBD2 (6 bases). Trimming cost V 3 bases and J 7 bases, with 17 bases left between them. The CDR3 loop spans 14 amino acids. Germline CDR1 reads SGHDT; CDR2 reads YYEEEE. The CDR3 nucleotides read TGTGCCAGCAGCTCCACTGCGGGACTGCGGGAGCAGTACTTC. Translation gives CASSSTAGLREQYF.

The rearrangement uses TRBV20-1 and TRBJ1-3; D call uncertain. The V end was cut by 1 base, the J end by 2 bases, with 12 bases between. Germline V lookup: CDR1 DFQATT, CDR2 SNEGSKA (reference sequence). The CDR3 runs to 15 residues. In nucleotides, the CDR3 is TGCAGTGCTAGAGGTCCGCAGGTTGCTGGAAACACCATATATTTT. Translating it yields CSARGPQVAGNTIYF.

The chain employs TRBV19 and TRBJ2-1, with 10 bases that match TRBD2. The CDR3 is 15 amino acids. Trimming removed 5 bases from V and 9 bases from J; junction bases left unmatched: 10. Germline CDR1 and CDR2: LNHDA and SQIVND (reference sequence). DNA for the CDR3: TGTGCCAGTAGTCCTATAGCGGGGGGTGCCTCTGAGCAGTTCTTC. It yields the protein CASSPIAGGASEQFF.

The chain links TRBV14 to TRBJ2-3, with a tentative D call TRBD2 (5 bases). This CDR3 comprises 16 residues. V lost 0 bases and J lost 3, with 13 bases in between. The germline V gene has CDR1 SGHDN and CDR2 FVKESK. The CDR3 DNA reads TGTGCCAGCAGCCAAGATTGGACTTTTGATACAGATACGCAGTATTTT. This gives the protein CASSQDWTFDTDTQYF.

V usage is TRBV28 and J usage is TRBJ2-1; D might be TRBD1 (5 bases). Trimming cost V 5 bases and J 7 bases, with 15 bases left between them. Germline CDR1 and CDR2: MDHEN and SYDVKM. The CDR3 extends over 14 amino acids. In DNA, the CDR3 is TGTGCCAGCAGTCCGTGGTGGAAGGGGAATGAGCAGTTCTTC. Translation: CASSPWWKGNEQFF.

The genes are TRBV29-1 and TRBJ1-2, with 10 bases identical to TRBD1. Germline loops: CDR1 SQVTM, CDR2 ANQGSEA. CDR3 size: 19 residues. Trimming took 0 bases from V and 0 from J; bases not matched to a gene: 13. CDR3 loop: CSVEDSSDRGRLANYGYTF. CDR3 nucleotides: TGCAGCGTTGAAGATTCCTCAGACAGGGGGCGCCTAGCTAACTATGGCTACACCTTC.

V and J are TRBV20-1 and TRBJ2-4, with 7 positions matching TRBD1. CDR1 and CDR2 (germline): DFQATT, SNEGSKA (reference sequence). V gave up 6 bases and J gave up 0 bases; unmatched junction bases: 11. The CDR3 is 16 amino acids. In nucleotides, the CDR3 is TGCAGTGCCTCAGACCGGGACAGACTAGCCAAAAACATTCAGTACTTC. It is translated as CSASDRDRLAKNIQYF.

The V and J genes are TRBV3-1 and TRBJ1-5, with no clear D. Trimming cost V 1 base and J 9 bases, with 7 bases left between them. Per the germline V gene, CDR1 is LGHDT and CDR2 is YNNKEL (reference sequence). This CDR3 region has 12 residues. The CDR3 loop reads CASSQGGRPQHF. Written as DNA, the CDR3 is TGTGCCAGCAGCCAAGGAGGCCGGCCCCAGCATTTT.

This chain connects TRBV12-3 or TRBV12-4 to TRBJ1-5; the D is unclear. Deletions cut 7 bases from V and 1 base from J, with 8 bases between. The CDR3 is made up of 13 amino acids. Here the CDR3 DNA reads TGTGCCAGCACCTGGGGAAGCAATCAGCCCCAGCATTTT. Protein product: CASTWGSNQPQHF.

This rearrangement joins TRBV7-3 to TRBJ2-5; 7 nucleotides agree with TRBD2. Trimming took 3 bases from V and 5 from J; bases not matched to a gene: 9. The CDR3 runs to 15 residues. Per the germline V gene, CDR1 is SGHTA and CDR2 is FQGTGA. This CDR3 reads CASSFRGDRWETQYF. In DNA, the CDR3 is TGTGCCAGCAGCTTCCGGGGGGACCGGTGGGAGACCCAGTACTTC.

The V call is TRBV5-5, the J call TRBJ1-6; no definite D call. Germline CDR1 and CDR2: SGHKS and YYEKEE (reference sequence). Trimming removed 0 bases from V and 7 bases from J, with 11 bases in between. This CDR3 has 15 residues. CDR3: CASSLVRQANSPLHF. CDR3 DNA sequence: TGTGCCAGCAGCTTGGTTCGGCAAGCGAATTCACCCCTCCACTTT.

This clonotype was counted only a few times. The CDR3 loop reads CSASKQGQKGYGYTF. CDR3 DNA: TGCAGTGCTAGTAAACAGGGTCAGAAGGGCTATGGCTACACCTTC. The V call is TRBV20-1, the J call TRBJ1-2, with a weak D call TRBD1 (6 bases). Germline CDR1 is DFQATT and CDR2 is SNEGSKA (reference sequence). The V end was cut by 3 bases, the J end by 4 bases, with 18 bases between. This CDR3 comprises 15 residues.

This chain connects TRBV6-5 to TRBJ1-1, with D perhaps matching TRBD1 (5 bases). Germline lookup yields CDR1 MNHEY and CDR2 SVGAGI. The germline V and J ends were trimmed by 6 bases and 4 bases, with 18 bases remaining between them. The CDR3 totals 15 residues. DNA of the CDR3: TGTGCCAGCAGAACCGTGGGGGAAATGAGCACTGAAGCTTTCTTT. Translation gives CASRTVGEMSTEAFF.

The chain links TRBV5-5 to TRBJ2-1; no definite D call. Trimming removed 2 bases from V and 3 bases from J, with 21 bases in between. CDR1 is SGHKS, CDR2 YYEKEE, per germline (reference sequence). The CDR3 is 18 amino acids. CDR3 loop: CASSFSFPLFPNYNEQFF. DNA for the CDR3: TGTGCCAGCAGCTTTTCGTTTCCCCTATTCCCTAACTACAATGAGCAGTTCTTC.

This clonotype has only a few counts. The rearrangement joins TRBV12-3 or TRBV12-4 to TRBJ2-1; 8 bases are a match to TRBD2. The CDR3 length is 15 residues. Germline trimming cut 7 bases from V and 6 bases from J; bases unmatched to any gene: 11. Written as DNA, the CDR3 is TGTGCCAGCAAATATTTCGGGGGGGCGGGCAATGAGCAGTTCTTC. Residues: CASKYFGGAGNEQFF.

This clonotype was seen repeatedly, ten times or more. This CDR3 is CASSLEGGSYNEQFF. CDR3 in DNA: TGCGCCAGCAGCCTCGAGGGGGGCTCCTACAATGAGCAGTTCTTC. The chain links TRBV5-1 to TRBJ2-1; D possibly uses TRBD1 or TRBD2 (6 bases each). CDR3 length: 15 residues. V lost 4 bases, J lost 0 bases, and 11 bases lay in between. Germline V gives CDR1 SGHRS, CDR2 YFSETQ.

Only a few counts were recorded for this clonotype. V is TRBV12-5 and J is TRBJ1-2; tentative D call: TRBD1 (5 bases). Per the germline V gene, CDR1 is LGHNT and CDR2 is FRNRAP. The CDR3 covers 14 residues. V was cut by 6 bases and J by 4 bases, with 15 bases left in between. CDR3 coding DNA: TGTGCTAGTGGCGAAAACGGGGGGACCTATGGCTACACCTTC. It specifies CASGENGGTYGYTF.

This clonotype was seen more than once but under ten times. This sequence joins TRBV12-5 and TRBJ2-7; D is perhaps TRBD1 or TRBD2 (5 bases each). The germline CDR1 and CDR2 sequences are LGHNT and FRNRAP. V was pared by 3 bases and J by 6 bases, with 21 bases between. This CDR3 has 16 residues. The CDR3 bases are TGTGCTAGTGGTTTTTACCCCGAGGGCAGGGAAAGCGAGCAGTACTTC. Protein sequence: CASGFYPEGRESEQYF.

The V call is TRBV14, the J call TRBJ2-2; D remains ambiguous. V gave up 0 bases and J gave up 9 bases, with 8 bases separating them. Germline CDR1 reads SGHDN; CDR2 reads FVKESK. This CDR3 has 13 residues. The CDR3 here is CASSQEPSRELFF. The CDR3 bases are TGTGCCAGCAGCCAAGAACCGTCGAGGGAGCTGTTTTTT. Supplemented by reference TRBV14 and TRBJ2-2, the full variable domain reads EAGVTQFPSHSVIEKGQTVTLRCDPISGHDNLYWYRRVMGKEIKFLLHFVKESKQDESGMPNNRFLAERTGGTYSTLKVQPAELEDSGVYFCASSQEPSRELFFGEGSRLTVL.

The chain links TRBV4-2 to TRBJ2-3; perhaps TRBD2 as D (7 bases). Trimming took off 3 bases at V and 2 bases at J, with 21 bases between the two ends. Germline lookup yields CDR1 LGHNA and CDR2 YNFKEQ. This CDR3 is built from 18 residues. The CDR3 is CASSHPPGGGGLTDTQYF. Here the CDR3 DNA reads TGTGCCAGCAGCCACCCCCCGGGAGGTGGGGGGCTCACAGATACGCAGTATTTT.

The count of this clonotype is one. V is TRBV7-9 and J is TRBJ2-6, with a possible D match to TRBD2 (6 bases). V lost 1 base, J lost 0 bases, and 10 bases lay in between. CDR3 size: 17 residues. Germline CDR1 SEHNR, CDR2 FQNEAQ (reference sequence). This CDR3 is CASSLGDSSSGANVLTF. CDR3 DNA sequence: TGTGCCAGCAGCTTAGGGGACTCAAGCTCTGGGGCCAACGTCCTGACTTTC.

A single count supports this clonotype. The chain has TRBV29-1 and TRBJ2-5, with D possibly matching TRBD2 (5 bases). The CDR3 sequence is 14 residues long. V was trimmed by 7 bases and J by 1 base, leaving 16 bases between them. Looked up from germline, CDR1 is SQVTM and CDR2 is ANQGSEA. The CDR3 sequence: CSAPAGLTQETQYF. The CDR3 DNA reads as TGCAGCGCCCCGGCTGGACTTACCCAAGAGACCCAGTACTTC.

The chain has TRBV29-1 and TRBJ2-3; TRBD1 aligns across 9 bases. V shed 3 bases and J 6 bases; nucleotides not matched to a gene: 4. Germline values: CDR1 SQVTM, CDR2 ANQGSEA. CDR3 length equals 13 residues. The CDR3, as DNA: TGCAGCGTTGAGGGACAGGGTCGGGATACGCAGTATTTT. It codes for CSVEGQGRDTQYF.

The chain employs TRBV7-3 and TRBJ2-5; TRBD2 matches at 7 bases. This CDR3 comprises 13 residues. The V gene end was trimmed by 4 bases and the J gene end by 11 bases; junction bases not matched to a gene: 10. The germline CDR1 and CDR2 sequences are SGHTA and FQGTGA. CDR3 nucleotide sequence: TGTGCCAGCAGCTACCTTAGCGGGTGGGAGCAGTACTTC. This codes for CASSYLSGWEQYF.

This clonotype came up once. The chain carries TRBV21-1 and TRBJ1-5; TRBD1, as called in the table, went unchecked against the DNA. TRBV21-1 is an annotated pseudogene. CDR3 size: 17 residues. CDR3: CADSRDRGSNSNQPQHF. For the CDR3, the DNA is TGTGCCGATTCCCGGGACAGGGGATCTAATAGCAATCAGCCCCAGCATTTT.

This clonotype was detected a few times. The chain couples TRBV7-2 to TRBJ2-1; TRBD2 is a possible D gene (5 bases). Trimming shortened V by 5 bases and J by 14 bases, and 13 bases separated the two germline ends. CDR1 and CDR2 from the germline V gene are SGHTA and FQGNSA. This CDR3 has 11 residues. CDR3 DNA: TGTGCCAGCAGCATATACGACTATAAGTTCTTC. This encodes CASSIYDYKFF.

V usage is TRBV12-3 or TRBV12-4 and J usage is TRBJ2-7; D is unclear. The CDR3 is 12 residues long. The V and J ends lost 6 bases and 0 bases respectively, with 6 bases between them. The CDR3 loop is CASSRYSYEQYF. The CDR3 nucleotides read TGTGCCAGCAGCCGATACTCCTACGAGCAGTACTTC.

The gene calls are TRBV21-1 and TRBJ2-7; the D call in the table, TRBD1, was not verified against the DNA. TRBV21-1 counts as a pseudogene. The CDR3 contains 16 residues. CDR3 in amino acids: CAINSRGQPNSYEQYF. The DNA of the CDR3 is TGTGCCATCAACTCCAGGGGGCAGCCAAACTCCTACGAGCAGTACTTC.